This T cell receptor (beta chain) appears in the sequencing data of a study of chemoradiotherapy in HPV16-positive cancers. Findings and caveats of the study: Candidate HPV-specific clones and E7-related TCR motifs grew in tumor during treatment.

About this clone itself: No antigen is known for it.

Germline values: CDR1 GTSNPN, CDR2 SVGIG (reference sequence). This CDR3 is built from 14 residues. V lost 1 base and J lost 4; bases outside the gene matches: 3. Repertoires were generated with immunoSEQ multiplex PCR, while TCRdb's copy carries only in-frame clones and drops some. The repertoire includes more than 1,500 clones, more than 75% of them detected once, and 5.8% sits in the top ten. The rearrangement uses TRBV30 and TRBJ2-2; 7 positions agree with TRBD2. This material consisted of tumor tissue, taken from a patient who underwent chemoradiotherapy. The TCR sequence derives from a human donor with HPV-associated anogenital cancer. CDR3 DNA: TGTGCCTGGAGTGGTGCTAGCGGCACCGGGGAGCTGTTTTTT. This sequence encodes CAWSGASGTGELFF.